This T cell receptor (beta chain) originates from a study of shared clonotypes between healthy human individuals. Trimming removed 4 bases at V and 5 bases at J, with 7 bases between. Germline CDR1 SGDLS, CDR2 YYNGEE. The CDR3 spans 12 residues. Sequencing was performed with immunoSEQ multiplex PCR; in TCRdb, only in-frame clones are kept and a portion is missing. The repertoire holds under 85,000 clones, under 65% seen once, with about 51% in the top ten. The chain carries TRBV9 and TRBJ2-1; no clear D gene. The receptor was isolated from a man aged 25 to 40 in good health. Input material: memory CD8+ T cells sorted from blood. Subset indicated: CD45RO+ cells pooled with CCR7-negative TemRA cells. CDR3 nucleotides: TGTGCCAGCAGCAGTACGAACAATGAGCAGTTCTTC. Translated, it gives CASSSTNNEQFF.